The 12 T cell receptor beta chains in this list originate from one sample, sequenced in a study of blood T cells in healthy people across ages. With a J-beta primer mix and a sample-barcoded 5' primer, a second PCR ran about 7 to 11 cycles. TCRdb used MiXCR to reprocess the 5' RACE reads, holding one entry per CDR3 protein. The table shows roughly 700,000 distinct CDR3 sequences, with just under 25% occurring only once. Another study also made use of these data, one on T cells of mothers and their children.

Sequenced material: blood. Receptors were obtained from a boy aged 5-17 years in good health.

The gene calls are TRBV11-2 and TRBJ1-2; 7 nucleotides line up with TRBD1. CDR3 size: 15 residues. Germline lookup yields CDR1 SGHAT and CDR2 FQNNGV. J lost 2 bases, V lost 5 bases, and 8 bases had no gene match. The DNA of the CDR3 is TGTGCCAGCAGCATGAGACAGGGAACCAACTATGGCTACACCTTC. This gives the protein CASSMRQGTNYGYTF.

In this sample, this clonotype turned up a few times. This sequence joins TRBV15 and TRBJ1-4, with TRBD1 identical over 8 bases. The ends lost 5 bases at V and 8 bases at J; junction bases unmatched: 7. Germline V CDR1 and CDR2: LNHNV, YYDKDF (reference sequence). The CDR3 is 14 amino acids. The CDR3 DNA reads TGTGCCACCAGCTCGACAGGGGTGGGGGAAAAACTGTTTTTT. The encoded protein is CATSSTGVGEKLFF.

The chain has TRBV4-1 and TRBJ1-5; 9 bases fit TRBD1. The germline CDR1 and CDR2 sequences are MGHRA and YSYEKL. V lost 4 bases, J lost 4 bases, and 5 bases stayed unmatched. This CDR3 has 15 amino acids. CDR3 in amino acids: CASSRQGVPNQPQHF. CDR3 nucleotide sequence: TGCGCCAGCAGCCGACAGGGGGTCCCTAATCAGCCCCAGCATTTT.

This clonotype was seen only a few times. The CDR3 sequence is CASSPGPFTYEQYF. CDR3 in DNA: TGTGCCAGCAGCCCAGGACCTTTTACCTACGAGCAGTACTTC. The chain has TRBV7-3 and TRBJ2-7; D not certain. CDR1 is SGHTA and CDR2 is FQGTGA in the germline V gene. This CDR3 is built from 14 residues. Between the trimmed V and J ends, which lost 5 bases and 2 bases, there was a span of 13 bases.

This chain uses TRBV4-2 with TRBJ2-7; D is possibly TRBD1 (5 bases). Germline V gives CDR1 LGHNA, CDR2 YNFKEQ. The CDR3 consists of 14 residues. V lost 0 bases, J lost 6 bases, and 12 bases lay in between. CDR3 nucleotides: TGTGCCAGCAGCCAAGATAGCCAGGGTCTCGAGCAGTACTTC. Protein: CASSQDSQGLEQYF.

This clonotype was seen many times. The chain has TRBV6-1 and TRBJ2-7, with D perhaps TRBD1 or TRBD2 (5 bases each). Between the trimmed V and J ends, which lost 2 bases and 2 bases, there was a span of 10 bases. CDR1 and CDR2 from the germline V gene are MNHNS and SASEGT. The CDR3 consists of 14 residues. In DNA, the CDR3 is TGTGCCAGCAGTGAACCCGGGGCTCCCTACGAGCAGTACTTC. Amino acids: CASSEPGAPYEQYF.

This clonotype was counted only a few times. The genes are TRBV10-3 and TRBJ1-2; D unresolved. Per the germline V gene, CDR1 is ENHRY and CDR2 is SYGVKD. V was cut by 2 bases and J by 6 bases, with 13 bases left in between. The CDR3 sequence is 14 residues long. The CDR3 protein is CAISETAEDDGYTF. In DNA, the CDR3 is TGTGCCATCAGTGAGACGGCGGAGGATGATGGCTACACCTTC.

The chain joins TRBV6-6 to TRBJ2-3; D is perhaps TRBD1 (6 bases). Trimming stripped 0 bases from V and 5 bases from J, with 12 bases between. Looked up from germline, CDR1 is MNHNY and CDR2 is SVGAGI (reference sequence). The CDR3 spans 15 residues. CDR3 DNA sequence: TGTGCCAGCAGTTACTCGAGGACAGCTGAAGATACGCAGTATTTT. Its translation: CASSYSRTAEDTQYF.

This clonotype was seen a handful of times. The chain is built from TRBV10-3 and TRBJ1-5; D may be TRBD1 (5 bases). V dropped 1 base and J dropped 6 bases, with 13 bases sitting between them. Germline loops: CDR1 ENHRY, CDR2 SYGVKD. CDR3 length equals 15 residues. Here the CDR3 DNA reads TGTGCCATCAGTGAGTTGCAGGGTTGGGTTCAGCCCCAGCATTTT. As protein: CAISELQGWVQPQHF.

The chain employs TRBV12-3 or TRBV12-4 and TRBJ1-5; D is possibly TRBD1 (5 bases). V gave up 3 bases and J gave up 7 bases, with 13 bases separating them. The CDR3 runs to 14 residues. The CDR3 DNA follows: TGTGCCAGCAGTTTGTGGGGCGCAGAGCAGCCCCAGCATTTT. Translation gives CASSLWGAEQPQHF.

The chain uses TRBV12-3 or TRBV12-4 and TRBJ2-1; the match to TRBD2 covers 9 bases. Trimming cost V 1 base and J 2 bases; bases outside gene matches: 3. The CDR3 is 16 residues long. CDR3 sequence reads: CASSLEREVTYNEQFF. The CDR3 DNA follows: TGTGCCAGCAGTTTAGAGCGGGAGGTTACCTACAATGAGCAGTTCTTC.

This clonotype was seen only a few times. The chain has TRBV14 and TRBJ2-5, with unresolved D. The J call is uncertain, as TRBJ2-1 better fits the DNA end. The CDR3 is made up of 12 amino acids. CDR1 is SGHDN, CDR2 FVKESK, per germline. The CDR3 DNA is TGTGCCAGCAGCCAAGTCACCACTGAGCAGTTCTTC. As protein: CASSQVTTEQFF.